This TCR beta chain was profiled in a study of blood T cell repertoires in COVID-19. Adults between roughly 18 and 95 years of age took part from approximately 24 US areas. Symptom resolution, clearance, or two negative PCRs marked the recovered donors of Cohort 3. The CDR3 runs to 14 residues. The germline gives CDR1 SGDLS, CDR2 YYNGEE. J gave up 7 bases and V 4 bases, and 5 bases lay outside the gene matches. In the study's own analysis: The assay estimated nucleated cells by amplifying reference gene primers. The method was immunoSEQ multiplex PCR; TCRdb's version includes in-frame clones alone and lacks a portion of them. That table supplies the V and J calls and clone size; D and trimming were determined from the DNA. The sample consists of approximately 200,000 clones, 85% of them appearing once.

This receptor was obtained from a man between 40 and 49 years old who had recovered from COVID-19. V gene TRBV9 combines with J gene TRBJ1-6; 7 positions match TRBD1. Sequencing used PBMCs or T cells enriched from blood (not recorded which). The CDR3 DNA sequence: TGTGCCAGCAGCCCCCGGGACAGAAATTCACCCCTCCACTTT. This encodes CASSPRDRNSPLHF.